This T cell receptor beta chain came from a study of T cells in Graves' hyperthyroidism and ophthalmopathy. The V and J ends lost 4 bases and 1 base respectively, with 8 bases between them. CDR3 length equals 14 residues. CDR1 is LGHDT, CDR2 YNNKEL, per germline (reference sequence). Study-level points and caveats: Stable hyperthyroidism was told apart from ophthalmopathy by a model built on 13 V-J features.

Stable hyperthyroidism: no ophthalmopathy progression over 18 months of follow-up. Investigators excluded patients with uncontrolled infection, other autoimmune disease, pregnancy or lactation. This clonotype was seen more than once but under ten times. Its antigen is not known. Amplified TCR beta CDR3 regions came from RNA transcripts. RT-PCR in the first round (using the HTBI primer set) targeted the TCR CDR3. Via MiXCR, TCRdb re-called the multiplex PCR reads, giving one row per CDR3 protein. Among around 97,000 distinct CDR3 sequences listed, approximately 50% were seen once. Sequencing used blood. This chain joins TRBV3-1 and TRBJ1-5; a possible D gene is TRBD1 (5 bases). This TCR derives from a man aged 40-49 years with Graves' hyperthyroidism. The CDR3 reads CASSRRESNQPQHF. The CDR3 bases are TGTGCCAGCAGCCGCAGGGAAAGCAATCAGCCCCAGCATTTT.